This note documents a single T cell receptor (beta chain) sequence. V lost 1 base and J lost 3; bases outside the gene matches: 4. Germline V lookup: CDR1 SGHRS, CDR2 YFSETQ. The CDR3 consists of 14 residues. This sample is drawn from a study of blood T cell repertoires in COVID-19. As for the study in general: From T cells, B-cell-depleted T cells, or PBMCs came the material, which was cDNA or gDNA.

Original processing notes: Amplification of reference gene primers was used by the study to estimate nucleated cell counts. Profiling relied on immunoSEQ multiplex PCR, and the TCRdb table lists in-frame clones only, not all of them. V and J calls and clone size are as listed in that table; D and trimming were resolved from the DNA. The sample carries 200,000 to 300,000 clones, 87% recorded once. The sequence came from a man aged 55 to 70 who had recovered from COVID-19. This rearrangement joins TRBV5-1 to TRBJ2-7; 7 bases agree with TRBD1. The sequenced material came from peripheral blood. The CDR3 nucleotides are TGCGCCAGCAGCTTGAGGGGGCCCCTCTACGAGCAGTACTTC. This gives the protein CASSLRGPLYEQYF.